The present entry profiles one TCR beta chain with its context. The record originates from a study of monozygotic twins with inflammatory bowel disease. CDR3 length equals 13 residues. CDR1 and CDR2 (germline): DFQATT, SNEGSKA (reference sequence). The UMIs contained a 6-nucleotide sample barcode. They were added by template switching during cDNA synthesis. TCRdb reanalyzed the 5' RACE reads, giving one entry per CDR3 protein sequence and no DNA. The table for this sample gives 40,000 to 45,000 distinct CDR3 sequences. The TCR was taken from a human donor with ulcerative colitis or Crohn's disease, or a healthy co-twin of an affected twin (not recorded which). The specimen was blood. V and J are TRBV20-1 and TRBJ2-1; TCRdb picks TRBD2, but there is no DNA to check that call. This CDR3 reads CSARRETFNEQFF.